The 21 T cell receptor beta chains presented below share a single source sample, sequenced in a study of T cells in Graves' hyperthyroidism and ophthalmopathy. Template material for amplifying TCR beta CDR3 regions consisted of RNA transcripts. HTBI primers were the set used in a first-round RT-PCR of the TCR CDR3. Each CDR3 protein is one row after TCRdb ran MiXCR on the multiplex PCR reads. The data show about 770,000 distinct CDR3 sequences, approximately 18% seen once. The sample was blood. The receptors shown here come from a woman aged 45 to 65 with Graves' hyperthyroidism that later progressed to Graves' ophthalmopathy.

This rearrangement joins TRBV3-1 to TRBJ2-1; the D gene could be TRBD1 or TRBD2 (5 bases each). From germline, CDR1 is LGHDT and CDR2 YNNKEL (reference sequence). This CDR3 is 14 amino acids long. V was clipped by 0 bases and J by 9 bases, with 12 bases between them. The CDR3 spells CASSQEPTGGEQFF. The CDR3 DNA follows: TGTGCCAGCAGCCAAGAGCCCACAGGAGGTGAGCAGTTCTTC.

Turning to this clonotype: This may be a read error: a much more frequent sequence differs by one nucleotide. The chain couples TRBV6-2 or TRBV6-3 to TRBJ1-2, with D possibly being TRBD1 (6 bases). Germline CDR1 is MNHEY and CDR2 is SVGEGT. The CDR3 contains 14 residues. Deletions cut 6 bases from V and 6 bases from J, with 17 bases between. DNA of the CDR3: TGTGCCAGCAGACGGGGGGCGGTTGATGATGGCTACACCTTC. Translation gives CASRRGAVDDGYTF.

V is TRBV18 and J is TRBJ2-7; the D gene is possibly TRBD1 (6 bases). From germline, CDR1 is KGHSH and CDR2 LQKENI. This CDR3 comprises 14 residues. Trimming removed 2 bases from V and 2 bases from J, with 10 bases in between. CDR3 loop: CASSPRTETYEQYF. DNA of the CDR3: TGTGCCAGCTCACCAAGGACAGAAACCTACGAGCAGTACTTC.

This clonotype occurred a few times. J is TRBJ1-6 and V is TRBV20-1; D is undetermined. Germline V gene sequence: CDR1 DFQATT, CDR2 SNEGSKA (reference sequence). The CDR3 spans 13 residues. The ends were cut back, 3 bases at V and 4 bases at J, with 7 bases in the middle. In DNA form, the CDR3 reads TGCAGTGCTAGCGGGGAATATAATTCACCCCTCCACTTT. Translating it yields CSASGEYNSPLHF.

This clonotype has ten or more counts. As DNA, the CDR3 is TGTGCCAGCAGCTTAGCCGGTTATAATTCACCCCTCCACTTT. It encodes CASSLAGYNSPLHF. The chain couples TRBV7-9 to TRBJ1-6; unclear D gene. This CDR3 contains 14 residues. The germline V gene has CDR1 SEHNR and CDR2 FQNEAQ (reference sequence). V was trimmed by 0 bases and J by 4 bases, leaving 4 bases between them. The full variable domain, rest sourced from reference TRBV7-9 and TRBJ1-6, is DTGVSQNPRHKITKRGQNVTFRCDPISEHNRLYWYRQTLGQGPEFLTYFQNEAQLEKSRLLSDRFSAERPKGSFSTLEIQRTEQGDSAMYLCASSLAGYNSPLHFGNGTRLTVT.

At least ten counts were recorded for this clonotype. The rearrangement joins TRBV20-1 to TRBJ1-5; 8 nucleotides agree with TRBD1. CDR1 is DFQATT and CDR2 is SNEGSKA in the germline V gene (reference sequence). The CDR3 totals 14 residues. The J segment lost 4 bases and the V segment lost 1 base, leaving 3 bases of the junction unmatched. CDR3 nucleotides: TGCAGTGCTAGAGGGACAGGGAGGAATCAGCCCCAGCATTTT. This translates into CSARGTGRNQPQHF.

The chain uses TRBV6-1 and TRBJ2-3; D is undetermined. V lost 5 bases to trimming and J lost 0 bases, with 18 bases between them. The CDR3 is 17 residues long. CDR1 is MNHNS and CDR2 is SASEGT in the germline V gene. CDR3 coding DNA: TGTGCCAGCAGTTACAACGGGCTGACGGCTAGCACAGATACGCAGTATTTT. Translation gives CASSYNGLTASTDTQYF.

This clonotype was picked up a small number of times. The chain employs TRBV6-6 and TRBJ1-3, with D unclear. The germline gives CDR1 MNHNY, CDR2 SVGAGI (reference sequence). CDR3 length: 15 amino acids. Trimming took 0 bases from V and 4 from J, leaving 10 bases between them. CDR3 loop: CASSYSRVGGNTIYF. The CDR3 nucleotides are TGTGCCAGCAGTTACTCGAGGGTGGGGGGAAACACCATATATTTT.

In this sample, this clonotype turned up a few times. The chain carries TRBV20-1 and TRBJ1-4, with D hard to call. The V end lost 0 bases, the J end lost 8 bases, and 19 bases lay between the germline ends. Germline lookup yields CDR1 DFQATT and CDR2 SNEGSKA (reference sequence). The CDR3 covers 16 residues. The CDR3 sequence: CSARDRRVTFGEKLFF. CDR3 bases: TGCAGTGCTAGAGATAGGAGGGTAACATTCGGGGAAAAACTGTTTTTT.

Only a few counts were recorded for this clonotype. CDR3 DNA sequence: TGTGCCAGCAGTACTTACTATGGCTACACCTTC. Its translation: CASSTYYGYTF. The gene calls are TRBV2 and TRBJ1-2; no reliable D call. In germline, CDR1 is SNHLY, CDR2 FYNNEI. V lost 5 bases, J lost 3 bases, and 4 bases lay in between. This CDR3 region has 11 residues.

This rearrangement joins TRBV5-1 to TRBJ2-1; D ambiguous. Between the trimmed V and J ends, which lost 2 bases and 2 bases, there was a span of 11 bases. There are 15 residues in the CDR3. Germline V gives CDR1 SGHRS, CDR2 YFSETQ. The chain's CDR3 is CASSLGAQPYNEQFF. CDR3 in DNA: TGCGCCAGCAGCTTAGGTGCACAGCCCTACAATGAGCAGTTCTTC.

The table lists this clonotype with a few counts. The CDR3 here is CSAGSSSNQPQHF. The CDR3 DNA reads TGCAGTGCTGGGAGTAGTAGCAATCAGCCCCAGCATTTT. The genes are TRBV20-1 and TRBJ1-5; D not certain. Germline values: CDR1 DFQATT, CDR2 SNEGSKA (reference sequence). This CDR3 contains 13 residues. V gave up 5 bases and J gave up 0 bases, with 8 bases separating them.

This clonotype was seen only a few times. The gene calls are TRBV27 and TRBJ2-3, with TRBD2 matching 13 bases. Germline CDR1 and CDR2: MNHEY and SMNVEV (reference sequence). The CDR3 contains 17 residues. The V segment lost 5 bases and the J segment 4 bases; nucleotides outside the gene matches: 9. In DNA form, the CDR3 reads TGTGCCAGCAGTGCCAACGCACTAGCGGGGGGGGCAGATACGCAGTATTTT. Protein product: CASSANALAGGADTQYF.

This clonotype came up a few times. The rearrangement joins TRBV6-2 or TRBV6-3 to TRBJ1-6; TRBD1 matches 8 bases. CDR3 length equals 14 residues. Unmatched junction bases numbered 5, after V lost 5 bases and J lost 8 bases. Germline CDR1 is MNHEY and CDR2 is SVGEGT. The CDR3 here is CASSVDRVYSPLHF. The CDR3 DNA reads TGTGCCAGCAGTGTGGACAGGGTTTATTCACCCCTCCACTTT.

The chain joins TRBV5-8 to TRBJ2-7; TRBD2 matches 7 bases. This CDR3 has 15 residues. Germline V gives CDR1 SGHTS, CDR2 YDEGEE. J was trimmed by 0 bases and V by 1 base; bases with no gene match: 4. CDR3 in amino acids: CASSLMGGYSYEQYF. CDR3 DNA sequence: TGTGCCAGCAGCTTGATGGGAGGGTACTCCTACGAGCAGTACTTC.

The rearrangement links TRBV25-1 to TRBJ1-4, with a tentative D call TRBD1 (5 bases). Trimming shortened V by 4 bases and J by 10 bases, and 22 bases separated the two germline ends. The CDR3 sequence is 16 residues long. The germline V gene encodes CDR1 MGHDK and CDR2 SYGVNS. The CDR3 DNA sequence: TGTGCCAGCAGTGCCGTGACAGCATCAGTTCCGGGAAAACTGTTTTTT. Translated, it gives CASSAVTASVPGKLFF.

The rearrangement joins TRBV7-9 to TRBJ2-3; TRBD1 matches 8 bases. V lost 5 bases, J lost 2 bases, and 9 bases stayed unmatched. Germline-derived CDR1 and CDR2 are SEHNR and FQNEAQ (reference sequence). CDR3 length: 16 amino acids. This CDR3 reads CASSHGQGPHTDTQYF. The CDR3 coding sequence is TGTGCCAGCAGCCACGGACAGGGACCCCACACAGATACGCAGTATTTT.

This clonotype was seen a handful of times. The V gene is TRBV3-1, the J gene TRBJ1-2, with 10 bases matching TRBD1. The CDR3 spans 17 residues. The trim removed 0 bases at V and 7 bases at J, leaving 11 bases unmatched. The germline CDR1 and CDR2 sequences are LGHDT and YNNKEL (reference sequence). The CDR3 DNA is TGTGCCAGCAGCCAAGAATTTGGTGGGACAGGGGAAAGTGGCTACACCTTC. Protein product: CASSQEFGGTGESGYTF.

The chain combines TRBV29-1 with TRBJ1-1, with D maybe TRBD1 (5 bases). V lost 0 bases, J lost 1 base, and 6 bases lay in between. Germline V gives CDR1 SQVTM, CDR2 ANQGSEA. The CDR3 length is 13 residues. CDR3: CSVEEGGNTEAFF. The DNA of the CDR3 is TGCAGCGTTGAAGAGGGGGGGAACACTGAAGCTTTCTTT.

This clonotype was counted many times. The chain joins TRBV3-1 to TRBJ1-4; no clear D. This CDR3 is built from 15 residues. Germline V lookup: CDR1 LGHDT, CDR2 YNNKEL (reference sequence). V gave up 0 bases and J gave up 4 bases, with 9 bases separating them. Here the CDR3 reads CASSQDRQHNEKLFF. DNA for the CDR3: TGTGCCAGCAGCCAAGACCGGCAGCATAATGAAAAACTGTTTTTT.

The sample holds one count of this clonotype. At one end the junction does not follow the germline gene, possibly because of a read error. The chain combines TRBV6-1 with TRBJ1-2, with 10 bases aligning to TRBD1. This CDR3 region has 16 residues. The V gene's germline CDR1 is MNHNS and CDR2 SASEGT. The CDR3 DNA sequence: TGTGCCAGCACCGCCAGACAGGGGGCTAATTACTATCGCTACACCTTC. Protein product: CASTARQGANYYRYTF.